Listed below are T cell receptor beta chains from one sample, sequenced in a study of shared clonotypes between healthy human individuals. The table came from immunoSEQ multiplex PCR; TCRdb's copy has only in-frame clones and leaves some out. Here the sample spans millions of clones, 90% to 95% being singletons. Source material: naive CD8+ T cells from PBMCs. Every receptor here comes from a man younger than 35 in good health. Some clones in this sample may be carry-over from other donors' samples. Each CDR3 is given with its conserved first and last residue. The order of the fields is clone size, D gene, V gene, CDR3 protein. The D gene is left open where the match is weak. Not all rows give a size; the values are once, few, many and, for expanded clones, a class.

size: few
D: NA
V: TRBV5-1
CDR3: CASGGGNTEAFF

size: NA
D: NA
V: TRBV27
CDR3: CASSPAAGYEQYF

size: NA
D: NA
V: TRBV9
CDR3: CASSGPPDTGELFF

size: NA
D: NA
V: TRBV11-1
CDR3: CASSLDGPLGDTQYF

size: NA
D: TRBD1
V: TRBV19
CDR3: CASSHGTASNQPQHF

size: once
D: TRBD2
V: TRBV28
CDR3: CASISPGGDHYNEQFF

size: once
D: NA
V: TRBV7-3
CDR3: CASSQIEGNRVDGYTF

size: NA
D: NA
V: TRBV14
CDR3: CASSPFLLNGYTF

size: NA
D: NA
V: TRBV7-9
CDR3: CASSWGGQIYNEQFF

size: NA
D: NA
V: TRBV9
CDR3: CASSPRPSAGTYEQYF

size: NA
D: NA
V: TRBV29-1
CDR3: CSGGRAAPGELFF

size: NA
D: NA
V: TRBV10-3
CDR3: CAISESTHQPQHF

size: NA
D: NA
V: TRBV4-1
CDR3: CASSQEPRGGGADTQYF

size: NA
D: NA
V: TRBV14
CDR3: CASSQGPYIAFF

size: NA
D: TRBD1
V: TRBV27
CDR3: CASSYGQGSTDTQYF

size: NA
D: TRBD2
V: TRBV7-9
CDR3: CASSSRAGEGTDTQYF

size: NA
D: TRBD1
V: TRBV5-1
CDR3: CASSAGQGAGNEQFF

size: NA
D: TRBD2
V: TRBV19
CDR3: CASSIDRTSGSDTDTQYF

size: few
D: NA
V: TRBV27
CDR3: CASSYSGGAEAFF

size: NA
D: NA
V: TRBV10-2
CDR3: CASSGNEQFF

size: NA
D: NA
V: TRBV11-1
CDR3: CASSLQDTLNNEQFF

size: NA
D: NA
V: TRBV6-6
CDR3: CASSYDRPLNTEAFF

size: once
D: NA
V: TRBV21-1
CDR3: CASSKTRTVGHYEQYF

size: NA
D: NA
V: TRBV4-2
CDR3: CASSQAIQGTNQPQHF

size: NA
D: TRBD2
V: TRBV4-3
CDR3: CASSQASGRVTDTQYF

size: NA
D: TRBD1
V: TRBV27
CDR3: CASSSLDRVGNQPQHF

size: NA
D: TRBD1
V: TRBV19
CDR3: CASSTGGHSYEQYF

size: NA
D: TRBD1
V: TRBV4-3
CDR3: CASSLGTGSYEQYF